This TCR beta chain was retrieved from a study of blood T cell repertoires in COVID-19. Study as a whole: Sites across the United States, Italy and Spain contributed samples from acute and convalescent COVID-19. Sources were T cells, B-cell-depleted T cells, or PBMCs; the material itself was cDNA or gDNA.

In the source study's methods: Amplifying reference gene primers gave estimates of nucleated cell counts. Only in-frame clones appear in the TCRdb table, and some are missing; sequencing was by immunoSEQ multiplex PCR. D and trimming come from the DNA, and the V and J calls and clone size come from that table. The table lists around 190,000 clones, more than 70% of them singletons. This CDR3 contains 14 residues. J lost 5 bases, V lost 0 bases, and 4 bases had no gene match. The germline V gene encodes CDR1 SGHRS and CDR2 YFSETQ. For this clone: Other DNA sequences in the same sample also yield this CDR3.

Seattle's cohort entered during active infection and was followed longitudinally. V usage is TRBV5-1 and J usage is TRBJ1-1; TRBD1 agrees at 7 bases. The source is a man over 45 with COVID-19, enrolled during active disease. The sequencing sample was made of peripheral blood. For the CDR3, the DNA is TGCGCCAGCAGCTTGGACAGGGGTGATACTGAAGCTTTCTTT. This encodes CASSLDRGDTEAFF. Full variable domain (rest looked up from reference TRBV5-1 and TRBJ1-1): KAGVTQTPRYLIKTRGQQVTLSCSPISGHRSVSWYQQTPGQGLQFLFEYFSETQRNKGNFPGRFSGRQFSNSRSEMNVSTLELGDSALYLCASSLDRGDTEAFFGQGTRLTVV.